These 20 T cell receptor beta chains originate from one sample sequenced in a study of blood T cell repertoires in COVID-19. TCRdb's copy holds only in-frame clones and misses some; the assay was immunoSEQ multiplex PCR. Among 300,000 to 400,000 clones listed, 88% were seen once. Sequenced: PBMCs or T cells enriched from blood (not recorded which). These receptors were taken from a woman aged 18-29 years who had recovered from COVID-19.

The chain carries TRBV2 and TRBJ1-5; D remains ambiguous. Trimming cost V 5 bases and J 1 base, with 12 bases left between them. CDR3 length equals 15 residues. CDR1 and CDR2 (germline): SNHLY, FYNNEI. The DNA of the CDR3 is TGTGCCAGCAGTAAGAGTCCGGGAAGCAATCAGCCCCAGCATTTT. It translates to CASSKSPGSNQPQHF.

This sequence joins TRBV29-1 and TRBJ1-4, with D unclear. This CDR3 contains 14 residues. Trimming pared 3 bases from V and 4 bases from J, leaving 12 bases between. Looked up from germline, CDR1 is SQVTM and CDR2 is ANQGSEA. The CDR3 region is CSVERAAVNEKLFF. CDR3 nucleotide sequence: TGCAGCGTTGAGAGGGCCGCCGTTAATGAAAAACTGTTTTTT.

The gene calls are TRBV5-1 and TRBJ1-5; 9 bases align to TRBD1. CDR3 length equals 15 residues. CDR1 and CDR2 (germline): SGHRS, YFSETQ. V was pared by 0 bases and J by 7 bases, with 5 bases of the junction left unmatched. CDR3 in DNA: TGCGCCAGCAGCTTGGACAGGGGGCCAGGGCAGCCCCAGCATTTT. It is translated as CASSLDRGPGQPQHF.

The genes are TRBV5-5 and TRBJ2-3; D might be TRBD1 (6 bases). Germline assignment: CDR1 SGHKS and CDR2 YYEKEE (reference sequence). The V and J ends lost 4 bases and 3 bases respectively, with 18 bases between them. CDR3 size: 16 residues. The CDR3 nucleotides are TGTGCCAGCAGCCCGGTGGGCAGGGGAGTAACAGATACGCAGTATTTT. This sequence encodes CASSPVGRGVTDTQYF.

The genes are TRBV4-3 and TRBJ2-5, with no clear D. This CDR3 is built from 13 residues. Germline V gene sequence: CDR1 LGHNA, CDR2 YSLEER. Between the trimmed V and J ends, which lost 0 bases and 5 bases, there was a span of 7 bases. This CDR3 is CASSQDLEETQYF. The DNA for the CDR3 is TGCGCCAGCAGCCAAGATCTGGAGGAGACCCAGTACTTC.

CDR3 sequence reads: CASSIMAEANYGYTF. Written as DNA, the CDR3 is TGTGCCAGCAGCATAATGGCAGAAGCTAACTATGGCTACACCTTC. V and J are TRBV9 and TRBJ1-2, with no clear D. The germline gives CDR1 SGDLS, CDR2 YYNGEE. The CDR3 contains 15 residues. Trimming left V 4 bases short and J 0 bases short, with 13 bases between.

The gene calls are TRBV30 and TRBJ1-5; 8 nucleotides align to TRBD1. The CDR3 covers 16 residues. Trimming removed 0 bases from V and 4 bases from J; junction bases left unmatched: 8. Germline CDR1 is GTSNPN and CDR2 is SVGIG (reference sequence). The CDR3 DNA reads as TGTGCCTGGAGTGTAGCGGGACAGGACCGGAATCAGCCCCAGCATTTT. It specifies CAWSVAGQDRNQPQHF. Combining the CDR3 with reference TRBV30 and TRBJ1-5 gives the whole variable domain SQTIHQWPATLVQPVGSPLSLECTVEGTSNPNLYWYRQAAGRGLQLLFYSVGIGQISSEVPQNLSASRPQDRQFILSSKKLLLSDSGFYLCAWSVAGQDRNQPQHFGDGTRLSIL.

The rearrangement joins TRBV7-9 to TRBJ1-1; 8 bases are a match to TRBD1. Looked up from germline, CDR1 is SEHNR and CDR2 is FQNEAQ (reference sequence). CDR3 length: 14 residues. Trimming took 5 bases from V and 0 from J; bases not matched to a gene: 2. The CDR3 sequence is CASSRDRLNTEAFF. The DNA of the CDR3 is TGTGCCAGCAGCAGGGACAGGCTGAACACTGAAGCTTTCTTT.

This chain connects TRBV5-1 to TRBJ2-7; 9 nucleotides line up with TRBD1. J lost 4 bases, V lost 2 bases, and 7 bases had no gene match. The CDR3 spans 15 residues. Per germline, CDR1 SGHRS and CDR2 YFSETQ. This chain's CDR3 is CASSFSGTGLYEQYF. CDR3 in DNA: TGCGCCAGCAGCTTCTCCGGGACAGGGCTTTACGAGCAGTACTTC.

This sequence joins TRBV11-2 and TRBJ1-2; D ambiguous. This CDR3 spans 13 amino acids. CDR1 and CDR2 from the germline V gene are SGHAT and FQNNGV. Trimming pared 5 bases from V and 2 bases from J, leaving 9 bases between. Here the CDR3 reads CASSVTVNYGYTF. DNA for the CDR3: TGTGCCAGCAGCGTTACAGTCAACTATGGCTACACCTTC. Using reference TRBV11-2 and TRBJ1-2 for the parts outside the CDR3, the full variable domain is EAGVAQSPRYKIIEKRQSVAFWCNPISGHATLYWYQQILGQGPKLLIQFQNNGVVDDSQLPKDRFSAERLKGVDSTLKIQPAKLEDSAVYLCASSVTVNYGYTFGSGTRLTVV.

The CDR3 DNA reads TGTGCCAGCTCACCTACAGCTAATAGCAATCAGCCCCAGCATTTT. Protein sequence: CASSPTANSNQPQHF. V is TRBV18 and J is TRBJ1-5; D is unclear. There are 15 residues in the CDR3. Trimming left V 3 bases short and J 0 bases short, with 9 bases between. CDR1 and CDR2 (germline): KGHSH, LQKENI.

The chain uses TRBV6-5 and TRBJ1-4, with 7 bases lining up with TRBD1. The trim removed 4 bases at V and 1 base at J, leaving 6 bases unmatched. The CDR3 contains 16 residues. Looked up from germline, CDR1 is MNHEY and CDR2 is SVGAGI. The CDR3 region has the DNA TGTGCCAGCAGTTGGAGGACAGGCCTAACTAATGAAAAACTGTTTTTT. Translated, it gives CASSWRTGLTNEKLFF.

The V gene is TRBV24-1, the J gene TRBJ1-1, with unresolved D. The CDR3 has 18 amino acids. In germline, CDR1 is KGHDR, CDR2 SFDVKD. The V gene lost 3 bases and the J gene lost 3 bases, with 22 bases spanning the gap. CDR3: CATSDLFTGLEADTEAFF. CDR3 in DNA: TGTGCCACCAGTGATCTGTTTACGGGCTTGGAGGCGGACACTGAAGCTTTCTTT.

This clone was recorded only once. The chain has TRBV4-2 and TRBJ1-1, with 12 positions matching TRBD1. The CDR3 contains 21 residues. Germline V gene data show CDR1 as LGHNA and CDR2 as YNFKEQ. Trimming at V came to 1 base and at J to 0 bases, leaving 15 bases not matched to a gene. CDR3 sequence (DNA): TGTGCCAGCAGCCAAGGAATAGGGCTCGGGACAGGGGGCGCTTTGAACACTGAAGCTTTCTTT. It is translated as CASSQGIGLGTGGALNTEAFF.

The J gene is TRBJ2-7, the V gene TRBV28; TRBD1 might be the D (6 bases). CDR1 is MDHEN, CDR2 SYDVKM, per germline. The CDR3 spans 15 residues. V was shortened by 1 base and J by 2 bases, with 12 bases between the two germline ends. CDR3 DNA sequence: TGTGCCAGCAGTTTATCTGCAGGGGTGGCCTACGAGCAGTACTTC. This encodes CASSLSAGVAYEQYF. Looking up the rest from reference TRBV28 and TRBJ2-7 gives the full variable domain: DVKVTQSSRYLVKRTGEKVFLECVQDMDHENMFWYRQDPGLGLRLIYFSYDVKMKEKGDIPEGYSVSREKKERFSLILESASTNQTSMYLCASSLSAGVAYEQYFGPGTRLTVT.

The chain has TRBV5-4 and TRBJ2-2, with 7 bases lining up with TRBD1. This CDR3 is built from 16 residues. Germline lookup yields CDR1 SGHNT and CDR2 YYREEE (reference sequence). J gave up 1 base and V 0 bases, and 3 bases lay outside the gene matches. The CDR3 nucleotides are TGTGCCAGCAGCTTGGGGGGACAGATGAACACCGGGGAGCTGTTTTTT. Its translation is CASSLGGQMNTGELFF.

This chain links TRBV4-1 with TRBJ2-7; D might be TRBD1 (6 bases). The CDR3 spans 15 residues. Per germline, CDR1 MGHRA and CDR2 YSYEKL. Trimming took 0 bases from V and 2 from J, leaving 11 bases between them. The DNA for the CDR3 is TGCGCCAGCAGCCAAGAGCTGGGGGCTACCTACGAGCAGTACTTC. This codes for CASSQELGATYEQYF.

CDR3 nucleotide sequence: TGTGCCAGCTCACCAACGGCACAGGCACCTAACTATGGCTACACCTTC. Translating gives CASSPTAQAPNYGYTF. The chain employs TRBV18 and TRBJ1-2; D is perhaps TRBD1 (5 bases). Germline CDR1 reads KGHSH; CDR2 reads LQKENI. This CDR3 has 16 residues. Trimming stripped 2 bases from V and 0 bases from J, with 13 bases between.

The chain couples TRBV7-2 to TRBJ2-3; 9 bases are a match to TRBD2. The junction had 6 bases not matched to a gene; V was cut back by 3 bases and J by 5 bases. Germline CDR1 and CDR2: SGHTA and FQGNSA. This CDR3 spans 15 amino acids. CDR3 amino acids: CASSLVAGDVDTQYF. CDR3 nucleotides: TGTGCCAGCAGCTTGGTAGCGGGGGATGTAGATACGCAGTATTTT. The full variable domain, in which reference TRBV7-2 and TRBJ2-3 provide the parts outside the CDR3, is GAGVSQSPSNKVTEKGKDVELRCDPISGHTALYWYRQSLGQGLEFLIYFQGNSAPDKSGLPSDRFSAERTGGSVSTLTIQRTQQEDSAVYLCASSLVAGDVDTQYFGPGTRLTVL.

The chain has TRBV5-1 and TRBJ2-7; D is perhaps TRBD1 (6 bases). CDR3 length: 15 amino acids. Germline V gene data show CDR1 as SGHRS and CDR2 as YFSETQ. V dropped 0 bases and J dropped 4 bases, with 14 bases sitting between them. This CDR3 reads CASSLEQGPGYEQYF. CDR3 nucleotides: TGCGCCAGCAGCTTGGAACAGGGCCCCGGGTACGAGCAGTACTTC.